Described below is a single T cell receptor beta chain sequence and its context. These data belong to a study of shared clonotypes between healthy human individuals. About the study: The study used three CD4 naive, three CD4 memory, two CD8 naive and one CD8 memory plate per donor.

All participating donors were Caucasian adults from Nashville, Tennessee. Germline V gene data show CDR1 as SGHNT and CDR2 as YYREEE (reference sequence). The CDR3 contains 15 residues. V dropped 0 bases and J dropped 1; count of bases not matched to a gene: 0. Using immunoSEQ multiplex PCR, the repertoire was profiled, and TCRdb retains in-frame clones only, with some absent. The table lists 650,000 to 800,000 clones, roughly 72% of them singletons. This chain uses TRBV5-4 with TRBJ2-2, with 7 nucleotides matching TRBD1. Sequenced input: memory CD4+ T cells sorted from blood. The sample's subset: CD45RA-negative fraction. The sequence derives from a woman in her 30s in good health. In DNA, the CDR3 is TGTGCCAGCAGCTTGGGACAGGGGAACACCGGGGAGCTGTTTTTT. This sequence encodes CASSLGQGNTGELFF.